Listed here are 15 T cell receptor beta chains from one sample, sequenced in a study of regulatory dendritic cells for organ transplantation. This table comes from immunoSEQ multiplex PCR, and its TCRdb copy is limited to in-frame clones, with some not included. This table has roughly 34,000 clones, 85% to 90% appearing once. Sequencing was performed on naive CD4+ T cells from blood. Indicated subset: CD45RA+ naive T cells. These receptors originate from a human donor in good health.

The chain has TRBV7-2 and TRBJ2-7; D may correspond to TRBD1 or TRBD2 (5 bases each). CDR3 size: 12 residues. V lost 1 base and J lost 9, with 10 bases in between. Germline V gene sequence: CDR1 SGHTA, CDR2 FQGNSA. The CDR3 DNA reads TGTGCCAGCAGCTTAGTATCCGGGACGCAGTACTTC. Translated, it gives CASSLVSGTQYF.

The chain links TRBV20-1 to TRBJ2-7; D perhaps matches TRBD1 (6 bases). V was pared by 3 bases and J by 7 bases, with 10 bases between. The CDR3 is 11 amino acids. CDR1 and CDR2 (germline): DFQATT, SNEGSKA (reference sequence). The CDR3 coding sequence is TGCAGTGCTAGTCAGGGGCAAGAGCAGTACTTC. Residues: CSASQGQEQYF.

The chain is built from TRBV30 and TRBJ1-4; TRBD1 matches at 11 bases. CDR1 is GTSNPN, CDR2 SVGIG, per germline (reference sequence). J lost 6 bases, V lost 1 base, and 7 bases had no gene match. CDR3 length: 16 amino acids. The CDR3 spells CAWSDLGQGADEKLFF. The DNA of the CDR3 is TGTGCCTGGAGTGACCTCGGACAGGGGGCGGATGAAAAACTGTTTTTT.

The rearrangement uses TRBV5-4 and TRBJ2-5; D perhaps matches TRBD2 (6 bases). V was shortened by 3 bases and J by 2 bases, with 14 bases between the two germline ends. This CDR3 contains 15 residues. Per germline, CDR1 SGHNT and CDR2 YYREEE (reference sequence). The CDR3 nucleotides read TGTGCCAGCAGCTCGGGACTTTACCTACAAGAGACCCAGTACTTC. Amino acid sequence: CASSSGLYLQETQYF.

The chain combines TRBV6-1 with TRBJ1-2; D is unclear. Trimming took off 2 bases at V and 7 bases at J, with 8 bases between the two ends. This CDR3 has 12 amino acids. The germline CDR1 and CDR2 sequences are MNHNS and SASEGT. The DNA of the CDR3 is TGTGCCAGCAGTGAAAGGGTCGGTGGCTACACCTTC. The encoded protein is CASSERVGGYTF.

The CDR3 DNA sequence: TGTGCCAGCAGTTCCGCTGCGTTGCAGGGCCTAGAGACCCAGTACTTC. Translating gives CASSSAALQGLETQYF. The chain couples TRBV27 to TRBJ2-5; D may be TRBD1 (5 bases). V lost 4 bases and J lost 4, with 19 bases in between. This CDR3 comprises 16 residues. Germline V CDR1 and CDR2: MNHEY, SMNVEV (reference sequence).

The V call is TRBV2, the J call TRBJ2-6, with D uncertain. The CDR3 length is 14 residues. The germline gives CDR1 SNHLY, CDR2 FYNNEI. The V end lost 7 bases, the J end lost 2 bases, and 9 bases lay between the germline ends. The CDR3 DNA follows: TGTGCCAGCACTTTCCGGCCTGGGGCCAACGTCCTGACTTTC. Its translation: CASTFRPGANVLTF. Drawing the rest from reference TRBV2 and TRBJ2-6, the complete variable domain is EPEVTQTPSHQVTQMGQEVILRCVPISNHLYFYWYRQILGQKVEFLVSFYNNEISEKSEIFDDQFSVERPDGSNFTLKIRSTKLEDSAMYFCASTFRPGANVLTFGAGSRLTVL.

This clone was counted once. The J gene is TRBJ2-2, the V gene TRBV4-1; 10 nucleotides match TRBD2. This CDR3 is 19 amino acids long. Germline values: CDR1 MGHRA, CDR2 YSYEKL. Trimming cost V 1 base and J 0 bases; bases outside gene matches: 8. The CDR3 region has the DNA TGCGCCAGCAGCCAAGTTGTGCGACTAGCGGGTTCGAACACCGGGGAGCTGTTTTTT. Its translation is CASSQVVRLAGSNTGELFF.

The V call is TRBV2, the J call TRBJ1-1, with 7 bases aligning to TRBD1. The germline gives CDR1 SNHLY, CDR2 FYNNEI. CDR3 length equals 14 residues. With V trimmed by 5 bases and J by 4 bases, 7 bases remained unmatched. The CDR3 protein is CASSKGQRGTEAFF. CDR3 bases: TGTGCCAGCAGTAAGGGACAGAGGGGCACTGAAGCTTTCTTT.

The rearrangement links TRBV6-4 to TRBJ2-7, with D unresolved. This CDR3 spans 10 amino acids. The V end lost 2 bases, the J end lost 11 bases, and 7 bases lay between the germline ends. The germline CDR1 and CDR2 sequences are MRHNA and SNTAGT. CDR3 residues: CASSDRTEYF. DNA of the CDR3: TGTGCCAGCAGTGACAGAACTGAGTACTTC.

The V call is TRBV29-1, the J call TRBJ2-7; 9 bases match TRBD1. The length of the CDR3 is 13 residues. The V gene end was trimmed by 1 base and the J gene end by 3 bases; junction bases not matched to a gene: 1. Germline-derived CDR1 and CDR2 are SQVTM and ANQGSEA. DNA for the CDR3: TGCAGCGTTGAAGGGACAGGGGACTACGAGCAGTACTTC. Translation gives CSVEGTGDYEQYF.

V gene TRBV2 combines with J gene TRBJ1-5; D may be TRBD1 (5 bases). Deletions cut 4 bases from V and 4 bases from J, with 11 bases between. CDR3 size: 14 residues. Germline values: CDR1 SNHLY, CDR2 FYNNEI. The CDR3 protein is CASSVERGNQPQHF. The CDR3 nucleotides are TGTGCCAGCAGTGTAGAAAGGGGAAATCAGCCCCAGCATTTT.

This sequence joins TRBV18 and TRBJ1-1, with TRBD1 as a possible D gene (5 bases). The CDR3 sequence is 16 residues long. V lost 3 bases and J 0 bases, leaving 14 bases between the germline ends. Germline lookup yields CDR1 KGHSH and CDR2 LQKENI. The CDR3 nucleotides read TGTGCCAGCTCACCGACCGCGGGACGGTTGAACACTGAAGCTTTCTTT. As protein: CASSPTAGRLNTEAFF.

CDR3 amino acids: CARSPDSVNTDTQYF. Here the CDR3 DNA reads TGTGCCAGAAGCCCGGACAGCGTTAACACAGATACGCAGTATTTT. The rearrangement joins TRBV5-3 to TRBJ2-3; the D gene is possibly TRBD1 (6 bases). TRBV5-3 is filed as an ORF, its function uncertain. Trimming cost V 4 bases and J 2 bases, with 14 bases left between them. This CDR3 has 15 residues.

The genes are TRBV6-5 and TRBJ1-4; D may be TRBD1 (5 bases). CDR1 and CDR2 from the germline V gene are MNHEY and SVGAGI. V lost 6 bases to trimming and J lost 5 bases, with 13 bases between them. This CDR3 contains 14 residues. The CDR3 protein is CASRTGDQNEKLFF. The CDR3 coding sequence is TGTGCCAGCAGGACGGGGGACCAAAATGAAAAACTGTTTTTT.